Shown below are 20 T cell receptor beta chains from a single sample sequenced in a study of identical twins. MiXCR, applied by TCRdb to the 5' RACE reads, yields one record per CDR3 protein. Of about 660,000 distinct CDR3 sequences in the sample, 8.5% to 9% are singletons; the top ten hold 0.75% to 1%. These data are also associated with another study on yellow fever vaccine responses in identical twins.

Material: PBMCs. These receptors were taken from a woman aged 18-30 years in good health.

This clonotype appeared a few times. The gene calls are TRBV6-5 and TRBJ2-3, with 10 bases fitting TRBD2. The V and J ends lost 2 bases and 4 bases, in that order; junction bases with no gene match: 6. The CDR3 sequence is 16 residues long. Germline CDR1 and CDR2: MNHEY and SVGAGI. The CDR3 nucleotides read TGTGCCAGCAGTTACAGAGCGGGGGGGCGTGCAGATACGCAGTATTTT. Its protein is CASSYRAGGRADTQYF.

The chain links TRBV30 to TRBJ2-7, with D tentatively TRBD2 (6 bases). V dropped 2 bases and J dropped 7 bases, with 9 bases sitting between them. The CDR3 contains 11 residues. The germline gives CDR1 GTSNPN, CDR2 SVGIG (reference sequence). Here the CDR3 reads CAWSQAGEQYF. Written as DNA, the CDR3 is TGTGCCTGGAGTCAAGCGGGTGAGCAGTACTTC.

This clonotype occurred many times. The rearrangement joins TRBV20-1 to TRBJ2-7; 7 positions agree with TRBD1. Germline CDR1 DFQATT, CDR2 SNEGSKA (reference sequence). V was pared by 6 bases and J by 2 bases, with 13 bases of the junction left unmatched. CDR3 size: 15 residues. CDR3 nucleotides: TGCAGTGCCAATACCGACAGGGCCCCACCCTACGAGCAGTACTTC. It yields the protein CSANTDRAPPYEQYF.

This clonotype was counted only a few times. The V and J genes are TRBV3-1 and TRBJ2-7; D might be TRBD1 (6 bases). The CDR3 spans 15 residues. Germline values: CDR1 LGHDT, CDR2 YNNKEL (reference sequence). The V and J ends lost 1 base and 2 bases respectively, with 12 bases between them. The CDR3 loop is CASSQGAGVPYEQYF. CDR3 sequence (DNA): TGTGCCAGCAGCCAAGGGGCAGGGGTCCCCTACGAGCAGTACTTC.

The chain uses TRBV7-8 and TRBJ2-3; perhaps TRBD1 as D (6 bases). This CDR3 is 13 amino acids long. CDR1 and CDR2 (germline): SGHVS, FQNEAQ. V was pared by 4 bases and J by 7 bases, with 12 bases between. DNA for the CDR3: TGTGCCAGCAGCTCTTGGACAGTCCATACGCAGTATTTT. Translation gives CASSSWTVHTQYF.

This clonotype was seen more than once but under ten times. This sequence joins TRBV6-7 and TRBJ2-3, with D perhaps TRBD2 (6 bases). TRBV6-7 is an ORF, and what it does is uncertain. Trimming removed 4 bases at V and 4 bases at J, with 24 bases between. The CDR3 has 18 residues. As DNA, the CDR3 is TGTGCCAGCAGTTCCCCATCCACCCTAGCGCGGTTGCCAGATACGCAGTATTTT. It is translated as CASSSPSTLARLPDTQYF.

This clonotype showed up just a few times. This sequence joins TRBV5-6 and TRBJ2-2; possibly TRBD1 for D (6 bases). CDR1 is SGHDT and CDR2 is YYEEEE in the germline V gene. This CDR3 has 14 amino acids. The ends were cut back, 1 base at V and 7 bases at J, with 11 bases in the middle. CDR3 region: CASSLWQGSGELFF. The CDR3 region has the DNA TGTGCCAGCAGCTTGTGGCAGGGGAGCGGGGAGCTGTTTTTT.

This clonotype was seen repeatedly, ten times or more. V gene TRBV29-1 combines with J gene TRBJ2-1; D may be TRBD2 (6 bases). The CDR3 is made up of 14 amino acids. Germline lookup yields CDR1 SQVTM and CDR2 ANQGSEA. Deletions cut 6 bases from V and 3 bases from J, with 15 bases between. CDR3 region: CSVRGAGFYNEQFF. The CDR3 coding sequence is TGCAGCGTACGGGGAGCGGGCTTCTACAATGAGCAGTTCTTC.

This clonotype was counted at least ten times. In DNA form, the CDR3 reads TGCAGTGCACCCGGACTACAAGACACGTTCCCCTACGAGCAGTACTTC. Protein sequence: CSAPGLQDTFPYEQYF. The rearrangement joins TRBV20-1 to TRBJ2-7; maybe TRBD2 (6 bases). Trimming stripped 6 bases from V and 2 bases from J, with 23 bases between. The CDR3 extends over 16 amino acids. Germline CDR1 reads DFQATT; CDR2 reads SNEGSKA (reference sequence).

This clonotype was found a few times. V usage is TRBV20-1 and J usage is TRBJ2-3; D perhaps matches TRBD2 (5 bases). V gave up 2 bases and J gave up 7 bases, with 13 bases separating them. The CDR3 is 13 amino acids. The germline CDR1 and CDR2 sequences are DFQATT and SNEGSKA (reference sequence). CDR3 protein: CSARSLANNTQYF. In DNA form, the CDR3 reads TGCAGTGCTAGATCGCTAGCCAACAATACGCAGTATTTT.

The chain couples TRBV6-2 or TRBV6-3 to TRBJ2-7; 7 nucleotides align to TRBD2. This CDR3 contains 14 residues. From germline, CDR1 is MNHEY and CDR2 SVGEGT. J lost 3 bases, V lost 6 bases, and 8 bases had no gene match. DNA for the CDR3: TGTGCCAGCAGCCTAAGCGGGGATGTCTACGAGCAGTACTTC. Residues: CASSLSGDVYEQYF.

In its sample, this clonotype was seen a few times. This rearrangement joins TRBV5-1 to TRBJ2-7; TRBD1 matches 7 bases. CDR1 is SGHRS, CDR2 YFSETQ, per germline. The CDR3 has 14 amino acids. Losses at the gene ends were 2 bases for V and 3 bases for J; bases not matched to a gene: 5. The CDR3 coding sequence is TGCGCCAGCAGCTTTGACAGGGACCTCTACGAGCAGTACTTC. It codes for CASSFDRDLYEQYF.

This clonotype was counted between two and nine times. This chain joins TRBV28 and TRBJ1-5; D is ambiguous. V lost 8 bases and J lost 2, with 16 bases in between. The V gene's germline CDR1 is MDHEN and CDR2 SYDVKM. The CDR3 length is 15 residues. Here the CDR3 DNA reads TGTGCCAGCCAGGACTTTTCTATAGGCAATCAGCCCCAGCATTTT. This translates into CASQDFSIGNQPQHF.

The gene calls are TRBV7-9 and TRBJ2-1; no reliable D call. This CDR3 has 15 amino acids. CDR1 and CDR2 from the germline V gene are SEHNR and FQNEAQ (reference sequence). V lost 5 bases and J 0 bases, leaving 11 bases between the germline ends. CDR3 DNA: TGTGCCAGCAGCCGTCCAGGTAGCTCCTACAATGAGCAGTTCTTC. This codes for CASSRPGSSYNEQFF. Full variable domain (missing parts from reference TRBV7-9 and TRBJ2-1): DTGVSQNPRHKITKRGQNVTFRCDPISEHNRLYWYRQTLGQGPEFLTYFQNEAQLEKSRLLSDRFSAERPKGSFSTLEIQRTEQGDSAMYLCASSRPGSSYNEQFFGPGTRLTVL.

This clonotype has just a few counts. The CDR3: CASSQRVRAGGLGTQYF. In DNA, the CDR3 is TGTGCCAGCAGCCAACGGGTGCGAGCGGGAGGATTAGGGACCCAGTACTTC. The rearrangement uses TRBV11-2 and TRBJ2-5, with 9 bases matching TRBD2. With V trimmed by 5 bases and J by 7 bases, 17 bases remained unmatched. This CDR3 contains 17 residues. Per germline, CDR1 SGHAT and CDR2 FQNNGV.

Here the CDR3 reads CASKRGDLVGTDTQYF. The CDR3 region has the DNA TGTGCCAGCAAAAGAGGGGACCTGGTTGGGACAGATACGCAGTATTTT. The chain uses TRBV6-2 or TRBV6-3 and TRBJ2-3; D is possibly TRBD1 or TRBD2 (5 bases each). Germline V gene sequence: CDR1 MNHEY, CDR2 SVGEGT. The germline V and J ends were trimmed by 7 bases and 3 bases, with 20 bases remaining between them. The CDR3 loop spans 16 amino acids.

At least ten counts were recorded for this clonotype. The J gene is TRBJ2-1, the V gene TRBV5-1, with no clear D. V was trimmed by 4 bases and J by 0 bases, leaving 11 bases between them. The CDR3 contains 15 residues. CDR1 and CDR2 (germline): SGHRS, YFSETQ. CDR3 DNA: TGCGCCAGCAGCCCGGACCCGAGCTCCTACAATGAGCAGTTCTTC. Its translation is CASSPDPSSYNEQFF.

This clonotype appeared many times. The chain joins TRBV20-1 to TRBJ2-3; D gene unclear. V lost 7 bases to trimming and J lost 0 bases, with 5 bases between them. The CDR3 is made up of 11 amino acids. Germline-derived CDR1 and CDR2 are DFQATT and SNEGSKA (reference sequence). The CDR3 here is CSEASTDTQYF. In nucleotides, the CDR3 is TGCAGTGAGGCTAGCACAGATACGCAGTATTTT.

This clonotype has only a few counts. This chain joins TRBV2 and TRBJ2-3; TRBD2 matches at 7 bases. Losses at the gene ends were 4 bases for V and 2 bases for J; bases not matched to a gene: 9. This CDR3 spans 16 amino acids. Germline lookup yields CDR1 SNHLY and CDR2 FYNNEI. CDR3 amino acids: CASSVLSGKPTDTQYF. CDR3 coding DNA: TGTGCCAGCAGTGTGTTGAGCGGGAAACCCACAGATACGCAGTATTTT.

V is TRBV28 and J is TRBJ2-1; D is undetermined. Germline V gene lookup returns CDR1 MDHEN and CDR2 SYDVKM. The CDR3 covers 13 residues. V was pared by 8 bases and J by 1 base, with 9 bases between. CDR3 protein: CASGERSYNEQFF. DNA of the CDR3: TGTGCCAGCGGAGAGAGATCCTACAATGAGCAGTTCTTC. The full variable domain, rest sourced from reference TRBV28 and TRBJ2-1, is DVKVTQSSRYLVKRTGEKVFLECVQDMDHENMFWYRQDPGLGLRLIYFSYDVKMKEKGDIPEGYSVSREKKERFSLILESASTNQTSMYLCASGERSYNEQFFGPGTRLTVL.